The 26 T cell receptor beta chains listed next were all sequenced from one sample in a study of regulatory T cells in long-lasting Graves disease. The time point here: newly diagnosed GD, antithyroid drugs for less than 3 months. From RNA extracted from PBMCs, the TCR library was made. Building of the TCR beta libraries involved iRepertoire HTBI primers and Arm-PCR of CDR3 regions. TCRdb re-called the multiplex PCR reads through MiXCR, storing one row per CDR3 protein. There are 400,000 to 650,000 distinct CDR3 sequences in the sample; 15% to 20% occur only once, and 20% to 25% lies in the top ten. These same data were also listed under a study on T cells in Graves' hyperthyroidism and ophthalmopathy.

The material was peripheral blood mononuclear cells (PBMCs), obtained at new diagnosis, from a patient treated with antithyroid drugs. The receptors derive from a woman aged 40 to 65 with Graves disease.

This clonotype has more than one count but fewer than ten. V is TRBV12-5 and J is TRBJ2-2; 9 nucleotides agree with TRBD1. Germline V gene sequence: CDR1 LGHNT, CDR2 FRNRAP. The length of the CDR3 is 14 residues. Trimming at V came to 6 bases and at J to 6 bases, leaving 5 bases not matched to a gene. CDR3 loop: CASGTGQGAGELFF. CDR3 bases: TGTGCTAGTGGAACGGGACAGGGTGCCGGGGAGCTGTTTTTT.

A remark on this clonotype: A much bigger clone sits one base away, suggesting this may be a read error. The V gene is TRBV10-1, the J gene TRBJ1-1, with TRBD1 identical over 7 bases. The V gene's germline CDR1 is WNHNN and CDR2 SYGVQD (reference sequence). The CDR3 has 14 residues. V shed 4 bases, J shed 3 bases, and the junction held 5 bases outside the gene matches. CDR3 sequence reads: CASSGTGADTEAFF. CDR3 coding DNA: TGCGCCAGCAGTGGTACAGGGGCGGACACTGAAGCTTTCTTT.

In this sample, this clonotype turned up many times. V is TRBV6-5 and J is TRBJ1-5; tentative D call: TRBD1 (6 bases). Per the germline V gene, CDR1 is MNHEY and CDR2 is SVGAGI. V gave up 2 bases and J gave up 1 base, with 15 bases separating them. This CDR3 contains 17 residues. CDR3: CASSYRGGLESNQPQHF. The DNA for the CDR3 is TGTGCCAGCAGTTACCGGGGGGGGCTGGAGAGCAATCAGCCCCAGCATTTT.

This rearrangement joins TRBV4-1 to TRBJ2-1; possibly TRBD2 for D (7 bases). Per the germline V gene, CDR1 is MGHRA and CDR2 is YSYEKL. Trimming shortened V by 1 base and J by 2 bases, and 12 bases separated the two germline ends. The length of the CDR3 is 16 residues. CDR3 sequence (DNA): TGCGCCAGCAGCCAAGGGGGGGGCCTAACCTACAATGAGCAGTTCTTC. Its translation: CASSQGGGLTYNEQFF.

The CDR3 here is CASSHRGGAGNTIYF. CDR3 bases: TGTGCCAGCAGCCACCGGGGGGGGGCTGGAAACACCATATATTTT. V and J are TRBV7-2 and TRBJ1-3; tentatively, D is TRBD1 (5 bases). The V gene lost 5 bases and the J gene lost 2 bases, with 13 bases spanning the gap. The CDR3 runs to 15 residues. Germline loops: CDR1 SGHTA, CDR2 FQGNSA. Drawing the rest from reference TRBV7-2 and TRBJ1-3, the complete variable domain is GAGVSQSPSNKVTEKGKDVELRCDPISGHTALYWYRQSLGQGLEFLIYFQGNSAPDKSGLPSDRFSAERTGGSVSTLTIQRTQQEDSAVYLCASSHRGGAGNTIYFGEGSWLTVV.

This clonotype was detected many times. This chain links TRBV15 with TRBJ1-2; D is possibly TRBD1 (6 bases). The ends were cut back, 4 bases at V and 8 bases at J, with 8 bases in the middle. The CDR3 spans 11 residues. CDR1 and CDR2 (germline): LNHNV, YYDKDF (reference sequence). The CDR3 DNA reads TGTGCCACCAGCAACAGGGACGGCTACACCTTC. It is translated as CATSNRDGYTF.

This clonotype has just one count. The CDR3 loop reads CASSPKDRAGTEAFF. The CDR3 nucleotides read TGTGCCAGCTCACCAAAGGACAGGGCGGGTACTGAAGCTTTCTTT. The chain recombines TRBV18 with TRBJ1-1, with TRBD1 identical over 8 bases. CDR1 is KGHSH and CDR2 is LQKENI in the germline V gene. The CDR3 has 15 amino acids. The ends lost 2 bases at V and 5 bases at J; junction bases unmatched: 7.

This clonotype was found many times. V and J are TRBV11-1 and TRBJ2-1; perhaps TRBD2 as D (5 bases). The germline V gene has CDR1 SGHAT and CDR2 FQDESV (reference sequence). This CDR3 is built from 15 residues. Trimming left V 5 bases short and J 8 bases short, with 19 bases between. The CDR3 region has the DNA TGTGCCAGCAGCCCGTTTTCGGGGAGTTGGGATGAGCAGTTCTTC. This translates into CASSPFSGSWDEQFF.

At least ten counts were recorded for this clonotype. The chain uses TRBV11-2 and TRBJ2-7, with 7 bases fitting TRBD1. Germline-derived CDR1 and CDR2 are SGHAT and FQNNGV. V was clipped by 5 bases and J by 1 base; unmatched bases: 5. The CDR3 covers 14 residues. Written as DNA, the CDR3 is TGTGCCAGCAGCGCCTACAGGGGTTCCTACGAGCAGTACTTC. Its protein product is CASSAYRGSYEQYF.

Ten or more counts support this clonotype. The chain joins TRBV6-2 or TRBV6-3 to TRBJ2-3; D ambiguous. V was shortened by 7 bases and J by 0 bases, with 14 bases between the two germline ends. This CDR3 has 15 residues. Germline-derived CDR1 and CDR2 are MNHEY and SVGEGT. DNA for the CDR3: TGTGCCAGCACGGGCGGTTTAGCTAGCACAGATACGCAGTATTTT. It translates to CASTGGLASTDTQYF.

The rearrangement uses TRBV11-2 and TRBJ1-1; TRBD1 might be the D (6 bases). The CDR3 is 15 amino acids. Trimming took 1 base from V and 5 from J, leaving 14 bases between them. Per the germline V gene, CDR1 is SGHAT and CDR2 is FQNNGV. The CDR3 region is CASSLVGGLRTEAFF. DNA of the CDR3: TGTGCCAGCAGCTTAGTCGGGGGGCTAAGGACTGAAGCTTTCTTT. The variable domain in full, with the rest retrieved from reference TRBV11-2 and TRBJ1-1, is EAGVAQSPRYKIIEKRQSVAFWCNPISGHATLYWYQQILGQGPKLLIQFQNNGVVDDSQLPKDRFSAERLKGVDSTLKIQPAKLEDSAVYLCASSLVGGLRTEAFFGQGTRLTVV.

This clonotype has at least ten counts. This rearrangement joins TRBV3-1 to TRBJ2-2; 7 bases map to TRBD1. J gave up 2 bases and V 8 bases, and 8 bases lay outside the gene matches. CDR3 size: 15 residues. The germline V gene encodes CDR1 LGHDT and CDR2 YNNKEL (reference sequence). CDR3 in DNA: TGTGCCAGCGGGGTAGGACAGGCTAACACCGGGGAGCTGTTTTTT. This sequence encodes CASGVGQANTGELFF.

This clonotype was counted at least ten times. The gene calls are TRBV28 and TRBJ1-5; D unresolved. The CDR3 consists of 17 residues. Germline CDR1 MDHEN, CDR2 SYDVKM. Trimming pared 2 bases from V and 1 base from J, leaving 15 bases between. The CDR3 protein is CASSLGEHPRSNQPQHF. Written as DNA, the CDR3 is TGTGCCAGCAGTTTAGGCGAACACCCAAGGAGCAATCAGCCCCAGCATTTT.

Comment on this clonotype: Since a much larger clone is just one base distant, this may be a read error. The rearrangement links TRBV2 to TRBJ2-5; TRBD2 aligns across 13 bases. This CDR3 region has 15 residues. Trimming at V came to 5 bases and at J to 2 bases, leaving 2 bases not matched to a gene. Germline V CDR1 and CDR2: SNHLY, FYNNEI. The chain's CDR3 is CASSSGLAGQETQYF. The DNA of the CDR3 is TGTGCCAGCAGTTCGGGACTAGCGGGGCAAGAGACCCAGTACTTC.

This clonotype was found a few times. The rearrangement links TRBV10-3 to TRBJ1-1; D not certain. CDR1 is ENHRY and CDR2 is SYGVKD in the germline V gene. V shed 8 bases and J shed 2 bases, with 12 bases lying between them. The CDR3 has 13 residues. The CDR3 loop is CAIGRNTNTEAFF. For the CDR3, the DNA is TGTGCCATCGGGAGAAACACCAACACTGAAGCTTTCTTT.

This clonotype was detected many times. The gene calls are TRBV4-1 and TRBJ2-7; D perhaps matches TRBD1 (5 bases). V was clipped by 4 bases and J by 0 bases, with 13 bases between them. The CDR3 contains 15 residues. CDR1 and CDR2 from the germline V gene are MGHRA and YSYEKL. The CDR3 here is CASSPSGSSSYEQYF. CDR3 nucleotides: TGCGCCAGCAGCCCGTCAGGGTCCAGCTCCTACGAGCAGTACTTC.

This clonotype was detected only a few times. The CDR3 region is CASSYDRSGSGELFF. Written as DNA, the CDR3 is TGTGCCAGCAGTTACGACAGATCTGGGTCCGGGGAGCTGTTTTTT. J is TRBJ2-2 and V is TRBV3-1; the D gene is possibly TRBD1 (5 bases). V gave up 6 bases and J gave up 6 bases, with 17 bases separating them. The CDR3 spans 15 residues. Germline V lookup: CDR1 LGHDT, CDR2 YNNKEL (reference sequence).

The chain is built from TRBV6-5 and TRBJ1-4, with D unresolved. Germline loops: CDR1 MNHEY, CDR2 SVGAGI. This CDR3 region has 15 residues. V lost 4 bases and J 0 bases, leaving 9 bases between the germline ends. DNA of the CDR3: TGTGCCAGCAGTTCCACCCAGGCAACTAATGAAAAACTGTTTTTT. This translates into CASSSTQATNEKLFF.

V and J are TRBV5-4 and TRBJ2-3, with TRBD1 matching over 9 bases. Trimming removed 4 bases from V and 4 bases from J; junction bases left unmatched: 7. There are 15 residues in the CDR3. The germline gives CDR1 SGHNT, CDR2 YYREEE (reference sequence). The CDR3 DNA is TGTGCCAGCAGCCCCGGGACAGGGCAATCAGATACGCAGTATTTT. Translating it yields CASSPGTGQSDTQYF.

V and J are TRBV6-2 or TRBV6-3 and TRBJ1-1, with D maybe TRBD1 (5 bases). Germline CDR1 MNHEY, CDR2 SVGEGT. V lost 4 bases, J lost 5 bases, and 8 bases lay in between. CDR3 length: 12 residues. For the CDR3, the DNA is TGTGCCAGCAGTTGGGGGATTACTGAAGCTTTCTTT. It is translated as CASSWGITEAFF.

In its sample, this clonotype was seen many times. The rearrangement joins TRBV18 to TRBJ2-7, with D unclear. Germline CDR1 and CDR2: KGHSH and LQKENI. V was clipped by 3 bases and J by 6 bases, with 15 bases between them. CDR3 size: 14 residues. Here the CDR3 DNA reads TGTGCCAGCTCACCGTCGGCAGGCGGCAGCGAGCAGTACTTC. Translation: CASSPSAGGSEQYF.

A word on this clonotype: This sequence may be a read error, since a much larger clone differs from it by one base. The gene calls are TRBV11-3 and TRBJ2-5; the D gene is possibly TRBD2 (6 bases). V lost 2 bases, J lost 5 bases, and 18 bases lay in between. This CDR3 is built from 16 residues. Germline CDR1 SGHNT, CDR2 YENEEA. In DNA form, the CDR3 reads TGTGCCAGCAGCTTAATGGGAGGACGGGGGTGTGAGACCCAGTACTTC. This gives the protein CASSLMGGRGCETQYF.

This clonotype was recorded at least ten times. V gene TRBV20-1 combines with J gene TRBJ2-5, with unresolved D. V dropped 6 bases and J dropped 4 bases, with 15 bases sitting between them. The CDR3 runs to 13 residues. The germline CDR1 and CDR2 sequences are DFQATT and SNEGSKA (reference sequence). The CDR3 region has the DNA TGCAGTGCGAGACTCTGGGGTACAGAGACCCAGTACTTC. This encodes CSARLWGTETQYF.

J is TRBJ2-5 and V is TRBV13; 14 nucleotides match TRBD2. The germline V gene has CDR1 PRHDT and CDR2 FYEKMQ (reference sequence). The CDR3 is made up of 15 amino acids. J lost 6 bases, V lost 3 bases, and 3 bases had no gene match. CDR3 loop: CASSFGLAGGKTQYF. In DNA, the CDR3 is TGTGCCAGCAGCTTCGGACTAGCGGGGGGAAAGACCCAGTACTTC.

This clonotype was recorded a few times. CDR3 sequence (DNA): TGTGCCAGCAGCTTATACGGGACTAGCGGGGGGGCCCCGGACACCGGGGAGCTGTTTTTT. Amino acid sequence: CASSLYGTSGGAPDTGELFF. The chain employs TRBV7-3 and TRBJ2-2, with 16 bases identical to TRBD2. J gave up 3 bases and V 2 bases, and 9 bases lay outside the gene matches. Germline V gene sequence: CDR1 SGHTA, CDR2 FQGTGA. The CDR3 has 20 amino acids. The full variable domain, rest sourced from reference TRBV7-3 and TRBJ2-2, is GAGVSQTPSNKVTEKGKYVELRCDPISGHTALYWYRQSLGQGPEFLIYFQGTGAADDSGLPNDRFFAVRPEGSVSTLKIQRTERGDSAVYLCASSLYGTSGGAPDTGELFFGEGSRLTVL.

Points on this clonotype: Possible read error: a much larger clone is one base away. The chain uses TRBV5-1 and TRBJ2-1, with D perhaps matching TRBD2 (5 bases). Trimming removed 1 base from V and 10 bases from J, with 15 bases in between. The germline gives CDR1 SGHRS, CDR2 YFSETQ. This CDR3 contains 14 residues. CDR3 coding DNA: TGCGCCAGCAGCTTGACCGGGGAGTACTACGAGCAGTTCTTC. Its translation: CASSLTGEYYEQFF.